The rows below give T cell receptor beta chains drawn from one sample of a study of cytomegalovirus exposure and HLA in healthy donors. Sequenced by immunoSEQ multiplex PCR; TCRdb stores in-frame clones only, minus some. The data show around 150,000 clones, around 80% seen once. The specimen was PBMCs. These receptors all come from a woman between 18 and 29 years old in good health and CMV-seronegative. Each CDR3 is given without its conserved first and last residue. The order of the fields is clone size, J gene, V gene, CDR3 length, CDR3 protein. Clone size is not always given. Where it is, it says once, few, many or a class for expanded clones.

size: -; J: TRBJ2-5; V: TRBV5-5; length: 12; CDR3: ASSQGQGQETQY
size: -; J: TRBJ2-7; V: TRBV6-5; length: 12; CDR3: ASNPTGGTYEQY
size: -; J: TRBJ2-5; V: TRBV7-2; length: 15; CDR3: ASSLKGRRDYQETQY
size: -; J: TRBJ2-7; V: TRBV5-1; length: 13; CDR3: ASSLGPRKSYEQY
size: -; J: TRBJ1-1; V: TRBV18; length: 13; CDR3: ASSPVYRANTEAF
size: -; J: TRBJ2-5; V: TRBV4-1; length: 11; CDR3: ASRGGRSGTQY
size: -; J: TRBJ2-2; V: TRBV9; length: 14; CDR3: ASSTRTSRKTGELF
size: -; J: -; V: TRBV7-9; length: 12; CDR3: ASSHGTVAYEQY
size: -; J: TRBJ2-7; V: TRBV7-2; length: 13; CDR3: ASSFSTHRDYEQY
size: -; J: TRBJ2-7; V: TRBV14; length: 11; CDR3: ASSERQGGEQY
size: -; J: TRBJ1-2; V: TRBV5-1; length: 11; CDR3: ASSRDMGYGYT
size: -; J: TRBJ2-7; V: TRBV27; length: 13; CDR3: ASSQSGQGSGEQY
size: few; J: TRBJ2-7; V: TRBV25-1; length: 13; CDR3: ASSDAGTGLYEQY
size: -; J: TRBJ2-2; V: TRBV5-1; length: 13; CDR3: ASSITSGRTGELF
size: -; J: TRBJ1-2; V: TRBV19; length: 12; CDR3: ASSMMAEGDGYT
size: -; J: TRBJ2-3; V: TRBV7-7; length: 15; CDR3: ASSSFGLADSTDTQY
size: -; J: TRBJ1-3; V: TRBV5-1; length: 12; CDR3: ASSLAGETNTIY
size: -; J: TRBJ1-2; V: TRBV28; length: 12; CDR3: ASSRGGTGSGYT
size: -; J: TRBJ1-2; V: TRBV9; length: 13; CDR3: ASSSGTGLQGGYT
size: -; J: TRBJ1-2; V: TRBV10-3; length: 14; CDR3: ATSSRPGEGSYGYT
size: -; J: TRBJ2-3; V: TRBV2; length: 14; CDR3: ASSWDRVTQTDTQY
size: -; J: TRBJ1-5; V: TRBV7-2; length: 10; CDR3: ASSLTGQPQH
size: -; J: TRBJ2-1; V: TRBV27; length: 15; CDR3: ASSIRPPGASLNEQF
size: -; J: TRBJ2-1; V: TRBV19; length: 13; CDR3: ASRIAGLSHNEQF
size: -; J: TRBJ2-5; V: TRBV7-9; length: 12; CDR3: ASADSTGWETQY
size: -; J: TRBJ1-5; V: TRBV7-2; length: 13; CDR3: ASSPPGLGNQPQH
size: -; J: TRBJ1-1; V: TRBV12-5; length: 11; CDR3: ASGLGQGLEAF
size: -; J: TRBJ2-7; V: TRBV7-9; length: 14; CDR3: ASSSRGAGGSYEQY
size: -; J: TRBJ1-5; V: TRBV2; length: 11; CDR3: ASSDTGYQPQH
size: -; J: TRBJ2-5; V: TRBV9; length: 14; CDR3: ASSARLAGFLETQY
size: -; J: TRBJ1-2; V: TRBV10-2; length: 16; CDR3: ASSETGALGSLAYGYT
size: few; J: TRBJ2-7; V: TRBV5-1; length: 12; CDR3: ASSISGQNYEQY
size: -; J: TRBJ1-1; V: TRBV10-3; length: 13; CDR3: AISGRAESDTEAF
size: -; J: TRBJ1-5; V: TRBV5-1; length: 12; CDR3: ASSLEGGLQPQH
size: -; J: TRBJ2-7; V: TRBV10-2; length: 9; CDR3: ASSDLYEQY
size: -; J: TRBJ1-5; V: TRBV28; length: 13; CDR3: ASSSTGVSNQPQH
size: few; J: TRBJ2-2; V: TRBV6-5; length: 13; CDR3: ASSLGGFETGELF
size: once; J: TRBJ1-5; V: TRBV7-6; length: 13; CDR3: ASSLEQGAGQPQH
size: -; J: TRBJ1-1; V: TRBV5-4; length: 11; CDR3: ASSYQGGAEAF
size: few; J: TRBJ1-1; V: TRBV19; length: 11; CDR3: ASSMSVSLAAF
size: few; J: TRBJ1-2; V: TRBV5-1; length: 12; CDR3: ASSLGDINYGYT
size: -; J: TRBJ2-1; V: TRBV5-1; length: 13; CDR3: ASTAGGLTYNEQF
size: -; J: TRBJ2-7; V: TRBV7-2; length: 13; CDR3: ASSLAGTGLYEQY
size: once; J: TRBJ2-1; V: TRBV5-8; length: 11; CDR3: ASTKGAPSEQF
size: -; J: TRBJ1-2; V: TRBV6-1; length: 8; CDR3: GSGDYGYT
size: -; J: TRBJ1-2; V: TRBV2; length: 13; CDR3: ASSGYRGSNYGYT
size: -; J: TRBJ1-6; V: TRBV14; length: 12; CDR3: AISGGHLNSPLH
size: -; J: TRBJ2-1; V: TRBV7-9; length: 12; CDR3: SSSLAGTENEQF
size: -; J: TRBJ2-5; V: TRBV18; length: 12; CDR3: ASSPLRRGETQY
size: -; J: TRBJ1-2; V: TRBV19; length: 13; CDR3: ASTPRPGTNYGYT
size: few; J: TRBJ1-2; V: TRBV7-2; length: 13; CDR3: ASSPDRAKNYGYT
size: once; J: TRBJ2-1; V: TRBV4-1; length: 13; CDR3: ASSQVGAAYNEQF
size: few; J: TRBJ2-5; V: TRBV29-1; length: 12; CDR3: SVFPRLREETQY
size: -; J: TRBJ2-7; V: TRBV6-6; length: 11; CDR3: ATTSDSPGEQY
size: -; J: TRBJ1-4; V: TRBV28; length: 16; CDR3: ASSSPGTGGTTNEKLF
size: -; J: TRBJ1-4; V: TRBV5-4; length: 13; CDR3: ASSLARGTAEKLF
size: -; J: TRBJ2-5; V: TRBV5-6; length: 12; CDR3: ASSLLQVGETQY
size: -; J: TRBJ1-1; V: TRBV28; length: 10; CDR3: ASTVGAREAF
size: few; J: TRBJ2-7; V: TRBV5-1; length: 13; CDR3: ASSPYRGGRYEQY